This T cell receptor beta chain appears in the sequencing data of a study of T cells in Graves' hyperthyroidism and ophthalmopathy. TCR beta CDR3 regions were amplified from RNA transcripts. The HTBI primer set drove a first-round RT-PCR of the TCR CDR3. TCRdb reprocessed the multiplex PCR reads via MiXCR and lists one record per CDR3 protein. The table has a few hundred thousand distinct CDR3 sequences, more than 20% seen once; the top ten hold about 26%. This clonotype was picked up many times. Its antigen is unidentified. Germline assignment: CDR1 DFQATT and CDR2 SNEGSKA (reference sequence). CDR3 size: 13 residues. V lost 5 bases to trimming and J lost 9 bases; unmatched junction nucleotides: 9. Out of over 7.5 ml of fresh peripheral blood came the PBMCs. Regarding the study as a whole: The majority of expanded thyroid clonotypes above 0.001 also appeared in blood. Model predictions of ophthalmopathy came a median around 6.5 months before onset.

The source is a young man with Graves' hyperthyroidism. The genes are TRBV20-1 and TRBJ2-5; 10 bases are a match to TRBD1. Sequencing input: blood. The CDR3 nucleotides read TGCAGTGCTTGGGACAGGGGACGCGGGGCCCAGTACTTC. Residues: CSAWDRGRGAQYF.